This T cell receptor beta chain was documented in a study of STAT5B mutations in CD4+ large granular lymphocyte leukemia. Study conclusions and caveats: 25% of private leukemic clonotypes occurred rarely in other patients' non-leukemic repertoires. Compared with healthy controls (2/35), patient top clones favored TRBV06 (8/27).

Germline V CDR1 and CDR2: LNHDA, SQIVND (reference sequence). With 5 bases clipped from V and 4 bases from J, the junction kept 11 bases outside the gene matches. This CDR3 region has 16 residues. A remark on this clone: The antigen is unknown.

As processed by the authors: A clonotype over 5% of the repertoire counted as a possible leukemic clone, a few dozen overall. Productive clonotypes were detectable down to 2.59 x 10-5 frequency. TCRdb's copy holds only in-frame clones and misses some; the assay was immunoSEQ multiplex PCR. Clonal size and the V and J genes are those of that table, whereas D and trimming came from the DNA. The table records 2,600 or so clones, about four fifths of them present only once. The receptor was derived from a woman in her 70s with CD4+ T-cell large granular lymphocyte leukemia. The sample comprised PBMCs. V usage is TRBV19 and J usage is TRBJ2-3, with 8 nucleotides matching TRBD2. The DNA for the CDR3 is TGTGCCAGTAGTCCCCGGGATAGCGGGGTACCAGATACGCAGTATTTT. Translating it yields CASSPRDSGVPDTQYF.